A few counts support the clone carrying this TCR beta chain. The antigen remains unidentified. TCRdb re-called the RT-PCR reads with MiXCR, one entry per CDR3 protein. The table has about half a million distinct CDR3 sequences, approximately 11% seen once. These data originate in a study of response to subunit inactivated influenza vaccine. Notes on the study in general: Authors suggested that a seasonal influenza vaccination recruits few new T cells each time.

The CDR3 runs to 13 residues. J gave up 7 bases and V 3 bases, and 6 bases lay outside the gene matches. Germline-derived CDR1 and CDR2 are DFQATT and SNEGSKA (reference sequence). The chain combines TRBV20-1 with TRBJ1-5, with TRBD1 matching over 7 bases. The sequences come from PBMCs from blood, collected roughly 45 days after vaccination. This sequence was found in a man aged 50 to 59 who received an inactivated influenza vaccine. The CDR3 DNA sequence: TGCAGTGCTAGCTTGGCAGGGGGACAGCCCCAGCATTTT. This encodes CSASLAGGQPQHF.